The 26 T cell receptor beta chains reported below all come from one sample, sequenced in a study of Ad26.COV2.S vaccination and SARS-CoV-2 variants. Profiling relied on immunoSEQ multiplex PCR, and the TCRdb table lists in-frame clones only, not all of them. Among over 350,000 clones listed, about 85% were seen once. Treatment denoted: some 19 received Ad26.COV2.S at low or high dose, single or two shots; about 5 received placebo; per-sample allocation not given. After the first vaccine or placebo injection, samples were drawn on day 63. Sequencing used peripheral blood, obtained in a trial of Ad26.COV2.S vaccine versus placebo. These receptors were taken from a person aged 18-65 years who received the Ad26.COV2.S COVID-19 vaccine or a placebo.

V gene TRBV13 combines with J gene TRBJ1-2; D not resolved. V lost 3 bases and J lost 6, with 14 bases in between. This CDR3 has 14 amino acids. Per germline, CDR1 PRHDT and CDR2 FYEKMQ (reference sequence). The CDR3 loop reads CASSFWGVEDGYTF. Written as DNA, the CDR3 is TGTGCCAGCAGCTTTTGGGGAGTTGAAGATGGCTACACCTTC.

DNA for the CDR3: TGTGCCACCAGTGATTCCCCCGGGACAGGGCGGTTTTGCTACACCTTC. This encodes CATSDSPGTGRFCYTF. The chain carries TRBV24-1 and TRBJ1-2, with 9 positions matching TRBD1. The CDR3 contains 16 residues. J gave up 9 bases and V 2 bases, and 12 bases lay outside the gene matches. CDR1 KGHDR and CDR2 SFDVKD come from the germline V gene.

The gene calls are TRBV27 and TRBJ1-5, with 9 bases matching TRBD1. V trimming: 2 bases; J trimming: 4 bases; junction bases outside the gene matches: 3. Germline assignment: CDR1 MNHEY and CDR2 SMNVEV (reference sequence). This CDR3 region has 15 residues. CDR3 DNA: TGTGCCAGCAGTTTAGGGACAGGGTGGAATCAGCCCCAGCATTTT. The encoded protein is CASSLGTGWNQPQHF.

V gene TRBV19 combines with J gene TRBJ2-3; D is undetermined. The CDR3 runs to 12 residues. Germline V CDR1 and CDR2: LNHDA, SQIVND (reference sequence). V was trimmed by 8 bases and J by 4 bases, leaving 10 bases between them. CDR3 sequence (DNA): TGTGCCAGTCGGCTAGACCCAGATACGCAGTATTTT. Amino acids: CASRLDPDTQYF.

V gene TRBV2 combines with J gene TRBJ2-1; D is possibly TRBD1 or TRBD2 (6 bases each). Deletions cut 7 bases from V and 7 bases from J, with 17 bases between. The CDR3 is 14 residues long. The germline gives CDR1 SNHLY, CDR2 FYNNEI. For the CDR3, the DNA is TGTGCCAGCATCCAGTTGGGGGGCGGTAATGAGCAGTTCTTC. It codes for CASIQLGGGNEQFF.

CDR3 amino acids: CASSILDGDTEAFF. In DNA form, the CDR3 reads TGTGCCAGCAGCATTCTCGACGGGGACACTGAAGCTTTCTTT. The rearrangement links TRBV13 to TRBJ1-1, with D unclear. CDR1 and CDR2 from the germline V gene are PRHDT and FYEKMQ (reference sequence). This CDR3 spans 14 amino acids. V dropped 5 bases and J dropped 3 bases, with 13 bases sitting between them.

This chain joins TRBV2 and TRBJ1-1, with 8 nucleotides matching TRBD1. CDR3 size: 14 residues. The germline V gene has CDR1 SNHLY and CDR2 FYNNEI. With V trimmed by 3 bases and J by 10 bases, 10 bases remained unmatched. CDR3 nucleotide sequence: TGTGCCAGCAGTGATGGCAGGGGGCTGTCTGGAGCTTTCTTT. Translation gives CASSDGRGLSGAFF. Full variable domain (rest looked up from reference TRBV2 and TRBJ1-1): EPEVTQTPSHQVTQMGQEVILRCVPISNHLYFYWYRQILGQKVEFLVSFYNNEISEKSEIFDDQFSVERPDGSNFTLKIRSTKLEDSAMYFCASSDGRGLSGAFFGQGTRLTVV.

This clone was found a few times. The chain carries TRBV27 and TRBJ1-2; a possible D gene is TRBD1 (6 bases). Germline V gene sequence: CDR1 MNHEY, CDR2 SMNVEV (reference sequence). The germline V and J ends were trimmed by 3 bases and 6 bases, with 17 bases remaining between them. The CDR3 runs to 15 residues. The CDR3 nucleotides read TGTGCCAGCAGTTTCGACCCGCCTAGGGGGGATGGCTACACCTTC. It yields the protein CASSFDPPRGDGYTF.

The V call is TRBV6-5, the J call TRBJ1-2; D possibly corresponds to TRBD1 (6 bases). The germline V and J ends were trimmed by 0 bases and 8 bases, with 19 bases remaining between them. This CDR3 is built from 16 residues. Germline V lookup: CDR1 MNHEY, CDR2 SVGAGI. The CDR3 coding sequence is TGTGCCAGCAGTTACTCGTGGACCGGGGGGGCGCGAGGCTACACCTTC. Its translation is CASSYSWTGGARGYTF.

The rearrangement joins TRBV5-4 to TRBJ2-1; the match to TRBD2 covers 10 bases. The V gene's germline CDR1 is SGHNT and CDR2 YYREEE (reference sequence). The length of the CDR3 is 15 residues. The V and J ends lost 9 bases and 4 bases, in that order; junction bases with no gene match: 10. DNA of the CDR3: TGTGCCACCTTAAATCTAGCGGGGGAGTACAATGAGCAGTTCTTC. Protein sequence: CATLNLAGEYNEQFF.

This chain joins TRBV2 and TRBJ2-5, with 9 positions matching TRBD1. Trimming cost V 5 bases and J 7 bases; bases outside gene matches: 8. Per germline, CDR1 SNHLY and CDR2 FYNNEI. This CDR3 has 14 amino acids. Here the CDR3 DNA reads TGTGCCAGCAGTCTACGGACAGGGGATGCGACCCAGTACTTC. Its protein product is CASSLRTGDATQYF.

This chain connects TRBV2 to TRBJ1-6, with 7 bases matching TRBD1. This CDR3 comprises 14 residues. CDR1 is SNHLY, CDR2 FYNNEI, per germline. Losses at the gene ends were 6 bases for V and 7 bases for J; bases not matched to a gene: 6. CDR3 nucleotide sequence: TGTGCCAGCAGAAGGGACAGTGAAAATTCACCCCTCCACTTT. The encoded protein is CASRRDSENSPLHF. The entire variable domain, with the rest obtained from reference TRBV2 and TRBJ1-6, is as follows: EPEVTQTPSHQVTQMGQEVILRCVPISNHLYFYWYRQILGQKVEFLVSFYNNEISEKSEIFDDQFSVERPDGSNFTLKIRSTKLEDSAMYFCASRRDSENSPLHFGNGTRLTVT.

The V and J genes are TRBV7-9 and TRBJ2-3, with 7 positions matching TRBD2. The CDR3 sequence is 15 residues long. V gave up 5 bases and J gave up 5 bases; unmatched junction bases: 10. The V gene's germline CDR1 is SEHNR and CDR2 FQNEAQ (reference sequence). In DNA form, the CDR3 reads TGTGCCAGCAGCCTAAGTACGGGGGGTATAGATACGCAGTATTTT. Translated: CASSLSTGGIDTQYF. Full variable domain (rest looked up from reference TRBV7-9 and TRBJ2-3): DTGVSQNPRHKITKRGQNVTFRCDPISEHNRLYWYRQTLGQGPEFLTYFQNEAQLEKSRLLSDRFSAERPKGSFSTLEIQRTEQGDSAMYLCASSLSTGGIDTQYFGPGTRLTVL.

The rearrangement links TRBV7-9 to TRBJ2-7, with D uncertain. The V and J ends lost 1 base and 3 bases respectively, with 16 bases between them. The CDR3 covers 16 residues. CDR1 is SEHNR and CDR2 is FQNEAQ in the germline V gene (reference sequence). Here the CDR3 DNA reads TGTGCCAGCAGCTTAGTAGGCAGTACAACAATCTACGAGCAGTACTTC. It specifies CASSLVGSTTIYEQYF.

This chain joins TRBV3-1 (or the pseudogene TRBV3-2) and TRBJ1-5; D is ambiguous. Trimming stripped 3 bases from V and 11 bases from J, with 11 bases between. Germline V gene data show CDR1 as LGHDT and CDR2 as YNNKEL (reference sequence). This CDR3 is 12 amino acids long. The CDR3 nucleotides are TGTGCCAGCAGCCAGGGTGGGCGGACCCAGCATTTT. This codes for CASSQGGRTQHF.

The V call is TRBV3-1 (or the pseudogene TRBV3-2), the J call TRBJ1-5; no definite D call. The V and J ends lost 0 bases and 5 bases respectively, with 8 bases between them. Germline V gene data show CDR1 as LGHDT and CDR2 as YNNKEL (reference sequence). The CDR3 sequence is 14 residues long. CDR3 sequence: CASSQDRTYQPQHF. The DNA for the CDR3 is TGTGCCAGCAGCCAAGATCGGACGTATCAGCCCCAGCATTTT.

The genes are TRBV2 and TRBJ2-5; 8 bases map to TRBD2. The trim removed 4 bases at V and 5 bases at J, leaving 6 bases unmatched. The CDR3 extends over 14 amino acids. The germline CDR1 and CDR2 sequences are SNHLY and FYNNEI. The CDR3 DNA sequence: TGTGCCAGCAGTGTAGCTCGGGGGGGGGAGACCCAGTACTTC. Protein sequence: CASSVARGGETQYF. The variable domain in full, with the rest retrieved from reference TRBV2 and TRBJ2-5, is EPEVTQTPSHQVTQMGQEVILRCVPISNHLYFYWYRQILGQKVEFLVSFYNNEISEKSEIFDDQFSVERPDGSNFTLKIRSTKLEDSAMYFCASSVARGGETQYFGPGTRLLVL.

CDR3 residues: CASSVGRYNEQFF. DNA of the CDR3: TGTGCCAGCAGCGTAGGCAGGTACAATGAGCAGTTCTTC. V and J are TRBV9 and TRBJ2-1; D remains unclear. The CDR3 contains 13 residues. The germline V gene has CDR1 SGDLS and CDR2 YYNGEE. V was trimmed by 0 bases and J by 4 bases, leaving 5 bases between them.

This sequence joins TRBV6-5 and TRBJ2-2; no clear D. Germline CDR1 reads MNHEY; CDR2 reads SVGAGI. This CDR3 region has 12 residues. The germline V and J ends were trimmed by 11 bases and 3 bases, with 10 bases remaining between them. This CDR3 is CAQPHYTGELFF. CDR3 in DNA: TGTGCCCAACCCCATTACACCGGGGAGCTGTTTTTT.

The table lists this clone with a count of one. This sequence joins TRBV5-6 and TRBJ2-5, with D possibly being TRBD2 (7 bases). Trimming stripped 4 bases from V and 3 bases from J, with 16 bases between. The germline V gene has CDR1 SGHDT and CDR2 YYEEEE. The CDR3 length is 15 residues. This CDR3 is CASSPPGGQKETQYF. CDR3 in DNA: TGTGCCAGCAGCCCTCCGGGGGGACAAAAAGAGACCCAGTACTTC.

CDR3 sequence reads: CSVQTGLSGNTEAFF. In nucleotides, the CDR3 is TGCAGCGTACAGACAGGGCTCTCGGGAAACACTGAAGCTTTCTTT. The chain uses TRBV29-1 and TRBJ1-1, with 7 positions matching TRBD1. Germline V gives CDR1 SQVTM, CDR2 ANQGSEA. V dropped 6 bases and J dropped 2; count of bases not matched to a gene: 12. The CDR3 runs 15 residues.

V and J are TRBV6-5 and TRBJ1-2; TRBD1 might be the D (6 bases). The CDR3 has 13 amino acids. The ends were cut back, 10 bases at V and 3 bases at J, with 15 bases in the middle. CDR1 is MNHEY and CDR2 is SVGAGI in the germline V gene. CDR3 in amino acids: CATLTTGHYGYTF. CDR3 nucleotide sequence: TGTGCCACTCTTACTACAGGGCACTATGGCTACACCTTC.

In regard to this clone: The sample has other DNA sequences that encode this CDR3 too. The chain has TRBV6-1 and TRBJ1-5; D is uncertain. Trimming removed 1 base from V and 4 bases from J, with 8 bases in between. Germline loops: CDR1 MNHNS, CDR2 SASEGT. The CDR3 contains 14 residues. This CDR3 reads CASSEGSLNQPQHF. The CDR3, as DNA: TGTGCCAGCAGTGAAGGAAGTTTAAATCAGCCCCAGCATTTT.

This chain connects TRBV5-1 to TRBJ1-1; no reliable D call. Looked up from germline, CDR1 is SGHRS and CDR2 is YFSETQ. This CDR3 is 14 amino acids long. V shed 2 bases and J shed 9 bases, with 17 bases lying between them. CDR3 nucleotides: TGCGCCAGCAGCTTAGGAGCGGACGACGATAAAGCTTTCTTT. Translated, it gives CASSLGADDDKAFF.

The CDR3 is CASSRGREYNEQFF. CDR3 nucleotides: TGTGCCAGCAGCCGGGGAAGGGAGTACAATGAGCAGTTCTTC. V usage is TRBV7-9 and J usage is TRBJ2-1, with a tentative D call TRBD2 (5 bases). The CDR3 spans 14 residues. Trimming shortened V by 5 bases and J by 4 bases, and 12 bases separated the two germline ends. CDR1 SEHNR and CDR2 FQNEAQ come from the germline V gene (reference sequence).

The chain carries TRBV28 and TRBJ2-1; D perhaps matches TRBD2 (6 bases). Germline lookup yields CDR1 MDHEN and CDR2 SYDVKM. V gave up 4 bases and J gave up 6 bases, with 7 bases separating them. The CDR3 covers 12 residues. CDR3 coding DNA: TGTGCCAGCAGTTCCGGGGGCAATGAGCAGTTCTTC. It encodes CASSSGGNEQFF.